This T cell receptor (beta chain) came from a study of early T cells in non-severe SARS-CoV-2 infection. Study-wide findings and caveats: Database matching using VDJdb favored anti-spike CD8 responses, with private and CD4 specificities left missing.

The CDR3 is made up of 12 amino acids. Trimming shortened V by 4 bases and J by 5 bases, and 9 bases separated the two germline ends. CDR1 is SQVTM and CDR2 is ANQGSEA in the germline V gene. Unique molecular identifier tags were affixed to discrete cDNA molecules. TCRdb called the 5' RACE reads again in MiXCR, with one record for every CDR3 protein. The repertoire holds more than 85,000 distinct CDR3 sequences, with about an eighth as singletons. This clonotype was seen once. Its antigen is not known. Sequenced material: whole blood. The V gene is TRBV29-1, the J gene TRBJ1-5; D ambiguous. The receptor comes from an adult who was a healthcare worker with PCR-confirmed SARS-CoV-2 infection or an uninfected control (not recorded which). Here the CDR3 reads CSVGGRDQPQHF. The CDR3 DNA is TGCAGCGTTGGAGGTAGGGATCAGCCCCAGCATTTT. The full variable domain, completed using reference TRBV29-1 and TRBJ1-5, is SAVISQKPSRDICQRGTSLTIQCQVDSQVTMMFWYRQQPGQSLTLIATANQGSEATYESGFVIDKFPISRPNLTFSTLTVSNMSPEDSSIYLCSVGGRDQPQHFGDGTRLSIL.